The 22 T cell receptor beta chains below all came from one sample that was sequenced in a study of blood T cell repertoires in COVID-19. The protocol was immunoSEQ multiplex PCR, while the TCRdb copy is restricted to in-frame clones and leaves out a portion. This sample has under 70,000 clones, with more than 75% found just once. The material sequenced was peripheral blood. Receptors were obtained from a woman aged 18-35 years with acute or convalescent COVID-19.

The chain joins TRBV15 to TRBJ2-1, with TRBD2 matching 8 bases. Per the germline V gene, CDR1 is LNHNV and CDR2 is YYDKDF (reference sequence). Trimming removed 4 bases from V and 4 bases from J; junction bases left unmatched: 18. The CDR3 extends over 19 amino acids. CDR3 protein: CATSKDFAGREREYNEQFF. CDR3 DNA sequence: TGTGCCACCAGCAAGGATTTTGCTGGACGGGAGCGGGAGTACAATGAGCAGTTCTTC.

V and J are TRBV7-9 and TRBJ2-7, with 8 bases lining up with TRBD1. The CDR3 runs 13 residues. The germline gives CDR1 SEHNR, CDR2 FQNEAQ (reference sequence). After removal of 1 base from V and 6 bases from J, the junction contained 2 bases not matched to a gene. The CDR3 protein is CASSLETGVEQYF. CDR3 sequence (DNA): TGTGCCAGCAGCTTAGAGACAGGGGTCGAGCAGTACTTC.

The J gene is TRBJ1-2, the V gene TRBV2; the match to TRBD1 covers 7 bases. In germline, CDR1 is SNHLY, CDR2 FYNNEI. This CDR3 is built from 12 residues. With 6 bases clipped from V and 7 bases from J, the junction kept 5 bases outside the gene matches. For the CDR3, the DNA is TGTGCCAGCAGCGACAGGGCAGGTGGCTACACCTTC. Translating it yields CASSDRAGGYTF.

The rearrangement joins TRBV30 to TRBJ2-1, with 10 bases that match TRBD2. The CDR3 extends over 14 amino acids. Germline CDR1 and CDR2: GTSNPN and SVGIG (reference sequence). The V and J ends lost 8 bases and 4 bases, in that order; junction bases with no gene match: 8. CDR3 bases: TGTGCCAATGCACTAGCGGGGCCATACAATGAGCAGTTCTTC. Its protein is CANALAGPYNEQFF.

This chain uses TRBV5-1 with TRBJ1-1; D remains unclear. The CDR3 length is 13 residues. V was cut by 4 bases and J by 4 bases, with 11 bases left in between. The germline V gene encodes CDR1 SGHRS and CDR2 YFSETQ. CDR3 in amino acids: CASSPSAGTEAFF. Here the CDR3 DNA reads TGCGCCAGCAGCCCCTCGGCGGGCACTGAAGCTTTCTTT.

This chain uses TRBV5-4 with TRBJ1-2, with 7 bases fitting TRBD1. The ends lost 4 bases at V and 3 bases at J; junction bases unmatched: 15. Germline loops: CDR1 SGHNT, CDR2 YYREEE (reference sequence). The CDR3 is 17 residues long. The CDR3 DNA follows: TGTGCCAGCAGCAGGATTGACAGGGAAAAATTGTACTATGGCTACACCTTC. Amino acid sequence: CASSRIDREKLYYGYTF.

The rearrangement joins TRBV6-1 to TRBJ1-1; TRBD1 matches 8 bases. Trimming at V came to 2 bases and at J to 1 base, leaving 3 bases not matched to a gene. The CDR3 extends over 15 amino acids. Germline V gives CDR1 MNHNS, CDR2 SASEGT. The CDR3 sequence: CASSEMGTGNTEAFF. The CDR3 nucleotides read TGTGCCAGCAGTGAAATGGGGACAGGGAACACTGAAGCTTTCTTT.

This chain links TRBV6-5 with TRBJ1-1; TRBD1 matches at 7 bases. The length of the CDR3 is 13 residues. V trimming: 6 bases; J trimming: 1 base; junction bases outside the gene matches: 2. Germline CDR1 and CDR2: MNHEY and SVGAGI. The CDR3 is CASRWDRNTEAFF. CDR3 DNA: TGTGCCAGCAGATGGGACAGGAACACTGAAGCTTTCTTT.

In nucleotides, the CDR3 is TGCGCCAGCAGAGTTGAGGGCCGGCTAGCGGGGGACTACAATGAGCAGTTCTTC. The encoded protein is CASRVEGRLAGDYNEQFF. V gene TRBV5-1 combines with J gene TRBJ2-1, with 10 bases identical to TRBD2. This CDR3 region has 18 residues. J was trimmed by 3 bases and V by 5 bases; bases with no gene match: 14. Germline V CDR1 and CDR2: SGHRS, YFSETQ.

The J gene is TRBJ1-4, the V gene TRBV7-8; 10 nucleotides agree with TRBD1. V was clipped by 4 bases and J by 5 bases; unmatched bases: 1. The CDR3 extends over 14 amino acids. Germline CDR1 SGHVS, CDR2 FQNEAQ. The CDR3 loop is CASSWGQGNEKLFF. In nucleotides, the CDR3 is TGTGCCAGCAGCTGGGGACAGGGGAATGAAAAACTGTTTTTT.

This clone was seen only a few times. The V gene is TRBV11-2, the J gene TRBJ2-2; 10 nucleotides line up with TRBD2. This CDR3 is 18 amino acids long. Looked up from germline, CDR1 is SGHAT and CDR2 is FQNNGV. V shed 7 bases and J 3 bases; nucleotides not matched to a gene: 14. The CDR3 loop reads CASNVGLAGVSDTGELFF. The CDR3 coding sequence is TGTGCCAGCAACGTGGGGCTAGCGGGAGTGAGCGACACCGGGGAGCTGTTTTTT.

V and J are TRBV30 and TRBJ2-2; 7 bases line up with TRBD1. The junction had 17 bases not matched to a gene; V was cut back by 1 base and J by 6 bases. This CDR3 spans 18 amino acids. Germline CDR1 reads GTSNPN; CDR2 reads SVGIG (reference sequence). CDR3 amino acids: CAWSGLHRTTGPAGELFF. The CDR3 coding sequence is TGTGCCTGGAGTGGACTCCACAGGACGACAGGGCCGGCCGGGGAGCTGTTTTTT.

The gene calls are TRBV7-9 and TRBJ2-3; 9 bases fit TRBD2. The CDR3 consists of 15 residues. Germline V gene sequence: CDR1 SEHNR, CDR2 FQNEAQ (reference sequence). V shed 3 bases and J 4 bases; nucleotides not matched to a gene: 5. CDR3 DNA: TGTGCCAGCAGCTTCGCGCGGGGGGGCGCAGATACGCAGTATTTT. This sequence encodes CASSFARGGADTQYF.

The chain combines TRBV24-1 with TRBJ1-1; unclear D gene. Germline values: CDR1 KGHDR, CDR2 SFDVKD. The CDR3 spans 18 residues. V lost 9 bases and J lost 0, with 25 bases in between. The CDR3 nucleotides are TGTGCCACCTTACGAGAAATTTGCCATTCCGGGGTGAACACTGAAGCTTTCTTT. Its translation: CATLREICHSGVNTEAFF.

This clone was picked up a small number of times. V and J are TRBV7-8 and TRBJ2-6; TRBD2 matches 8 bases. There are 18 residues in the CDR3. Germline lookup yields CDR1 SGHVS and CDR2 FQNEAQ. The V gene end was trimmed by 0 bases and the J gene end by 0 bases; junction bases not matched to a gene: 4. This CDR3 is CASSLAGLDFSGANVLTF. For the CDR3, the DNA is TGTGCCAGCAGCTTAGCGGGACTAGACTTCTCTGGGGCCAACGTCCTGACTTTC.

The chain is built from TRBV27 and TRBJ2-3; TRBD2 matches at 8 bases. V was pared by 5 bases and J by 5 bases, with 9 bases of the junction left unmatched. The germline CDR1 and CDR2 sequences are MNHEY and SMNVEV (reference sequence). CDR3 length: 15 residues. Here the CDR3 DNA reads TGTGCCAGCAGTACCGGGACTAGTGGTTTAGATACGCAGTATTTT. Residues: CASSTGTSGLDTQYF.

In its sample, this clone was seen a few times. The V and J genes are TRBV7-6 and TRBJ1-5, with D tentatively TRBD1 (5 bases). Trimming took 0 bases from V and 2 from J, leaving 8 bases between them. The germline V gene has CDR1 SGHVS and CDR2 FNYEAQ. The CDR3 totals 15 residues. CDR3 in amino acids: CASSLARVGNQPQHF. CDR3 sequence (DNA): TGTGCCAGCAGCTTAGCCAGGGTGGGCAATCAGCCCCAGCATTTT.

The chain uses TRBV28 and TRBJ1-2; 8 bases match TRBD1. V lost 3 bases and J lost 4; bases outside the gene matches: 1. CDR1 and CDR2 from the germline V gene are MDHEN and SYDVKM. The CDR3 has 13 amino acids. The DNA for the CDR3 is TGTGCCAGCAGTTTCACAGGGGGCTATGGCTACACCTTC. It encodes CASSFTGGYGYTF.

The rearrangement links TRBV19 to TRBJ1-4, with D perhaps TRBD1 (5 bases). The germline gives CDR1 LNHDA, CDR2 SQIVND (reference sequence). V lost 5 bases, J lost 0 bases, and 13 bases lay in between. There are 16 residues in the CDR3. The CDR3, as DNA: TGTGCCAGTAGTGGTCGACCGGGGGCAACTAATGAAAAACTGTTTTTT. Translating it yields CASSGRPGATNEKLFF.

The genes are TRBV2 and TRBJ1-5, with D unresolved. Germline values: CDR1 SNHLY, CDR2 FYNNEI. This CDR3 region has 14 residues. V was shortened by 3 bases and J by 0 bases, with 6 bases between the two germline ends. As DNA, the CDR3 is TGTGCCAGCAGTGAGAGAAATAGCAATCAGCCCCAGCATTTT. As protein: CASSERNSNQPQHF.

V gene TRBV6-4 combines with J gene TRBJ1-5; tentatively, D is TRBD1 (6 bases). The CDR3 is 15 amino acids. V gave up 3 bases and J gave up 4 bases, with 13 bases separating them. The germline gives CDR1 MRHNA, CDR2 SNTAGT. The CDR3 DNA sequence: TGTGCCAGCAGTGAGGCGGCAGGGGCGAATCAGCCCCAGCATTTT. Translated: CASSEAAGANQPQHF.

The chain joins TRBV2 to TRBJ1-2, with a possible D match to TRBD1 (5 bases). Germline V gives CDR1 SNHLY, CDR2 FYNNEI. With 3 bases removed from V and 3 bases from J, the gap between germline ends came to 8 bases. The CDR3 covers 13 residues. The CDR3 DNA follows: TGTGCCAGCAGTGATGACAGCTACTATGGCTACACCTTC. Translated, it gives CASSDDSYYGYTF. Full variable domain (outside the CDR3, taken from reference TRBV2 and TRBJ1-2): EPEVTQTPSHQVTQMGQEVILRCVPISNHLYFYWYRQILGQKVEFLVSFYNNEISEKSEIFDDQFSVERPDGSNFTLKIRSTKLEDSAMYFCASSDDSYYGYTFGSGTRLTVV.